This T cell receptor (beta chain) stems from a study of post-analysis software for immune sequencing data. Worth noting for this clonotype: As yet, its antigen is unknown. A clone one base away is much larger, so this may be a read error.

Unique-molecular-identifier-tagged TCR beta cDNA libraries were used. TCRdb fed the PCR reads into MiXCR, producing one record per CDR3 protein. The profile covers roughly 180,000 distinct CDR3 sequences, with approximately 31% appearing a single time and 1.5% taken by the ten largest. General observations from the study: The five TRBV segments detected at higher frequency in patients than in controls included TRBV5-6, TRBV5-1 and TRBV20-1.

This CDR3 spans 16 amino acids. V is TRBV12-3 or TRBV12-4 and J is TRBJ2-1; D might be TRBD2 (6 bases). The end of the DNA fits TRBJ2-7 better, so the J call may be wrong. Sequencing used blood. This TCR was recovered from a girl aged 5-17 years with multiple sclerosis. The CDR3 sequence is CASSPSLGGPNNEQYF. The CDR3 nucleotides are TGTGCCAGCAGCCCGTCCCTCGGGGGACCTAACAATGAGCAGTACTTC.